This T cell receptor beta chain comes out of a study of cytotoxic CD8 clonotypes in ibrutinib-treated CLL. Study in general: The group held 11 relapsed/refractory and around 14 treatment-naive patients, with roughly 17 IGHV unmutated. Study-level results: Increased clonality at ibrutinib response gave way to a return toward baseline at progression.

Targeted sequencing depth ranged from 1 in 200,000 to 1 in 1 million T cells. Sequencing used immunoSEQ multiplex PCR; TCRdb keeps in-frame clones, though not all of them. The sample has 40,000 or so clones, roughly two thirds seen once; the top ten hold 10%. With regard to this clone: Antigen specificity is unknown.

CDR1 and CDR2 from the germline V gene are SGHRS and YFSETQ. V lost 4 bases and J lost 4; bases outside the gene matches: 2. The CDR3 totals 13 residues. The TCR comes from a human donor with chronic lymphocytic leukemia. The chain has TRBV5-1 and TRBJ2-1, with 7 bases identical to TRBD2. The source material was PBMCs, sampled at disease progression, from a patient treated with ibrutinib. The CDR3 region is CASSPGGYNEQFF. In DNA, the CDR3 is TGCGCCAGCAGCCCCGGGGGGTACAATGAGCAGTTCTTC.